The entry below describes one T cell receptor (beta chain). Its antigen is not yet known. The sample holds no much larger clone one base away, and base qualities are not on file. TCRbeta CDR3 regions were amplified from genomic DNA by means of the immunoSEQ Assay, a bias-controlled multiplex PCR. The study's processing was this. The number of nucleated cells in each sample was estimated by amplification of reference gene primers within the assay. To quantify the absolute abundance of each unique TCRbeta CDR3 rearrangement, sequence reads were collapsed and filtered. For each sample, productive Simpson clonality was calculated by taking the square root of Simpson's diversity index across productive rearrangements. TCRdb took this table from immuneACCESS and kept in-frame rearrangements with V and J called. Such tables lack part of the clones; where checked against another copy, unresolved V genes explain under half of the gap, and the rest is unexplained. V, J and clone size derive from that table, while D and trimming were established from the DNA sequence. This sample lists 490,000 or so clones; around 89% were detected once. The top ten hold approximately 2% of the sample.

This record comes from a study of blood T cell repertoires in COVID-19 (dated by TCRdb to 2018 to 2020). For the wider study: Samples covering the acute and convalescent phases of COVID-19 were provided by collaborators in the United States, Italy and Spain. The prospective study material was composed of cDNA or gDNA derived from T cells, B-cell-depleted T cells, or PBMCs. Subjects who had been exposed to COVID-19, were actively infected with it, or had recovered from it provided the deeply sampled blood TCRbeta repertoires that made up the dataset. The repertoires were made available in a free public database intended to serve as a resource for research on the immune response to SARS-CoV-2. Samples came from the ongoing ImmuneRACE study (first 160 participants) plus 1,254 subjects from 6 global collaborators. A de-identified subject ID, COVID-19 status, age in years and sex were almost always included in the sample metadata. Where available, HLA class I and class II types were obtained from metadata supplied by the sample provider rather than from assay-based typing.

What the research found in general, with its limitations: The amount of clinical and demographic metadata varied by source and participant and was provided uncurated.

Participants in the prospective study were aged about 18 to 89 years, lived in 24 United States geographic areas, and enrolled through a virtual design. In the prospective study, participants were assigned to cohorts based on the clinical history participants reported in a screening survey and a study questionnaire. ImmuneRACE Cohort 3 recovered participants were defined by two consecutive negative NP/OP PCR tests, healthcare professional clearance, or symptom resolution. Each participant in the prospective study had whole blood, serum and a nasopharyngeal or oropharyngeal swab collected by mobile phlebotomists. Additional blood draws and questionnaires over an approximately 2-month period could optionally be provided by prospective study participants. Before DNA extraction, prospective study blood samples were shipped either frozen or at room temperature. The germline V gene encodes CDR1 SGHNT and CDR2 YENEEA. From the cysteine through the phenylalanine, the CDR3 covers 13 amino acids. Only CDR3 DNA is held: 39 bases, read in frame from base 1. The V and J ends are trimmed by 1 base and 5 bases, leaving 6 bases between them.

This sequence originates from a middle-aged woman who had recovered from COVID-19. Specimen: PBMCs or T cells enriched from blood (not recorded which). The V and J genes are TRBV11-3 and TRBJ2-1; the D gene remains uncertain. The encoded CDR3 is CASSLGLHNEQFF. In nucleotides, the sequence is TGTGCCAGCAGCTTAGGACTTCACAATGAGCAGTTCTTC.